The source of this TCR beta chain is a study of T cells in Graves' hyperthyroidism and ophthalmopathy. Per germline, CDR1 SNHLY and CDR2 FYNNEI. The V end lost 3 bases, the J end lost 8 bases, and 10 bases lay between the germline ends. CDR3 length equals 12 residues. This clonotype was seen repeatedly, ten times or more. The source material, RNA transcripts, was used to amplify TCR beta CDR3 regions. HTBI primers were used for first-round RT-PCR of the TCR CDR3. TCRdb fed the multiplex PCR reads into MiXCR, producing one record per CDR3 protein. Of approximately 620,000 distinct CDR3 sequences detected, about 14% appear once; the ten largest clones hold almost 6%.

The TCR originated in a woman in her thirties with Graves' hyperthyroidism that later progressed to Graves' ophthalmopathy. This chain uses TRBV2 with TRBJ1-1; D is uncertain. The sample consisted of blood. In DNA form, the CDR3 reads TGTGCCAGCAGTGATAAGAGGAGGGAAGCTTTCTTT. Its protein is CASSDKRREAFF.